The 24 T cell receptor beta chains in this list originate from one sample, sequenced in a study of blood T cell repertoires in COVID-19. Produced via immunoSEQ multiplex PCR; TCRdb's table is partial and in-frame only. The data show about 330,000 clones, around four fifths seen once. The sequencing input was peripheral blood. The receptor source for this set is a woman aged 45-60 years with acute or convalescent COVID-19.

This chain connects TRBV5-8 to TRBJ1-5, with 8 positions matching TRBD1. This CDR3 is built from 15 residues. J lost 7 bases, V lost 4 bases, and 10 bases had no gene match. CDR1 and CDR2 (germline): SGHTS, YDEGEE. In nucleotides, the CDR3 is TGTGCCAGCAGCCAGGGACAGGACTGGGTCCAGCCCCAGCATTTT. Encoded protein: CASSQGQDWVQPQHF. Based on the CDR3 plus reference TRBV5-8 and TRBJ1-5, the full variable domain is EAGVTQSPTHLIKTRGQQATLRCSPISGHTSVYWYQQALGLGLQFLLWYDEGEERNRGNFPPRFSGRQFPNYSSELNVNALELEDSALYLCASSQGQDWVQPQHFGDGTRLSIL.

The chain joins TRBV21-1 to TRBJ1-6; TRBD1, the table's D call, was not compared with the DNA. TRBV21-1 is an annotated pseudogene. This CDR3 is 13 amino acids long. CDR3 region: CASSRQGDSPLHF. CDR3 sequence (DNA): TGTGCCAGCAGTAGACAGGGGGATTCACCCCTCCACTTT.

This clone was detected only a few times. The chain combines TRBV12-3 or TRBV12-4 with TRBJ1-1; 7 nucleotides match TRBD1. J was trimmed by 2 bases and V by 9 bases; bases with no gene match: 6. This CDR3 region has 13 residues. The CDR3 sequence is CASRGQANTEAFF. CDR3 in DNA: TGTGCCAGTAGAGGACAGGCCAACACTGAAGCTTTCTTT.

This clone was counted between two and nine times. The chain carries TRBV19 and TRBJ2-7; D possibly corresponds to TRBD2 (5 bases). Germline values: CDR1 LNHDA, CDR2 SQIVND (reference sequence). Trimming left V 3 bases short and J 0 bases short, with 9 bases between. This CDR3 is 14 amino acids long. The CDR3 sequence: CASSIRGFSYEQYF. The CDR3 nucleotides are TGTGCCAGTAGTATCAGAGGGTTCTCCTACGAGCAGTACTTC.

A remark on this clone: Sequence at one end of the junction differs from germline and may be a read error. The genes are TRBV20-1 and TRBJ1-2, with 8 positions matching TRBD1. This CDR3 contains 11 residues. Germline V CDR1 and CDR2: DFQATT, SNEGSKA (reference sequence). As DNA, the CDR3 is TGCAGTGCTTCCCGGACAGGGAACTCTATCTTC. It translates to CSASRTGNSIF.

This clone came up once. J is TRBJ1-3 and V is TRBV13, with D hard to call. Germline V gives CDR1 PRHDT, CDR2 FYEKMQ (reference sequence). The CDR3 is 12 residues long. V lost 6 bases, J lost 4 bases, and 7 bases lay in between. The CDR3 spells CASRISGNTIYF. Written as DNA, the CDR3 is TGTGCCAGCAGAATTTCAGGAAACACCATATATTTT.

The chain recombines TRBV18 with TRBJ2-7, with 8 bases fitting TRBD1. Germline V lookup: CDR1 KGHSH, CDR2 LQKENI. The ends lost 2 bases at V and 7 bases at J; junction bases unmatched: 7. CDR3 length: 14 residues. As DNA, the CDR3 is TGTGCCAGCTCACCAGCCCAGGGGGCTTGGGAGCAGTACGTC. Protein product: CASSPAQGAWEQYV.

J is TRBJ2-1 and V is TRBV5-6; TRBD2 aligns across 8 bases. The length of the CDR3 is 15 residues. With V trimmed by 1 base and J by 7 bases, 7 bases remained unmatched. The germline V gene has CDR1 SGHDT and CDR2 YYEEEE. The CDR3 reads CASSLRSPGGNEQFF. The CDR3 bases are TGTGCCAGCAGCTTGAGGTCCCCGGGGGGGAATGAGCAGTTCTTC.

The V call is TRBV7-3, the J call TRBJ2-7; TRBD1 matches at 9 bases. Germline loops: CDR1 SGHTA, CDR2 FQGTGA. With 5 bases clipped from V and 7 bases from J, the junction kept 6 bases outside the gene matches. This CDR3 has 13 amino acids. CDR3 protein: CASSTGTGSEQYF. Here the CDR3 DNA reads TGTGCCAGCAGCACCGGGACAGGGAGTGAGCAGTACTTC.

This clone has only one observation. This chain links TRBV2 with TRBJ2-1; D uncertain. The germline V gene encodes CDR1 SNHLY and CDR2 FYNNEI. The CDR3 is made up of 14 amino acids. Trimming pared 4 bases from V and 4 bases from J, leaving 11 bases between. DNA of the CDR3: TGTGCCAGCAGTGTTAATTCACATTACAATGAGCAGTTCTTC. Its protein product is CASSVNSHYNEQFF.

This clone was counted a few times. The CDR3 region is CASTPGGTDYGYTF. The CDR3 coding sequence is TGTGCCAGCACCCCGGGGGGGACGGACTATGGCTACACCTTC. V gene TRBV6-5 combines with J gene TRBJ1-2, with a possible D match to TRBD1 (5 bases). Looked up from germline, CDR1 is MNHEY and CDR2 is SVGAGI. V gave up 7 bases and J gave up 3 bases, with 15 bases separating them. The CDR3 length is 14 residues.

The genes are TRBV19 and TRBJ1-5, with D possibly being TRBD1 (5 bases). CDR1 LNHDA and CDR2 SQIVND come from the germline V gene (reference sequence). The CDR3 spans 16 residues. Deletions cut 6 bases from V and 1 base from J, with 16 bases between. CDR3 amino acids: CASRDKGVTSNQPQHF. DNA of the CDR3: TGTGCCAGTAGGGACAAAGGGGTAACGAGCAATCAGCCCCAGCATTTT.

J is TRBJ1-2 and V is TRBV5-1; 11 nucleotides align to TRBD1. Germline V gives CDR1 SGHRS, CDR2 YFSETQ. V lost 4 bases and J lost 6; bases outside the gene matches: 8. This CDR3 region has 15 residues. The CDR3 loop is CASSPGQGAEDGYTF. CDR3 nucleotide sequence: TGCGCCAGCAGCCCAGGACAGGGGGCAGAGGATGGCTACACCTTC. Full variable domain (missing parts from reference TRBV5-1 and TRBJ1-2): KAGVTQTPRYLIKTRGQQVTLSCSPISGHRSVSWYQQTPGQGLQFLFEYFSETQRNKGNFPGRFSGRQFSNSRSEMNVSTLELGDSALYLCASSPGQGAEDGYTFGSGTRLTVV.

V gene TRBV10-3 combines with J gene TRBJ1-2; no clear D gene. V was clipped by 3 bases and J by 0 bases, with 8 bases between them. Germline lookup yields CDR1 ENHRY and CDR2 SYGVKD. The CDR3 is made up of 14 amino acids. The CDR3 here is CAISDQVANYGYTF. The CDR3 DNA reads TGTGCCATCAGTGACCAGGTAGCTAACTATGGCTACACCTTC.

This clone has just one count. This chain joins TRBV5-6 and TRBJ2-3; 11 positions match TRBD2. Germline CDR1 SGHDT, CDR2 YYEEEE. V lost 4 bases and J lost 7; bases outside the gene matches: 8. This CDR3 comprises 15 residues. For the CDR3, the DNA is TGTGCCAGCAGCCCCCTAGCGGGAGGAACATATACGCAGTATTTT. It yields the protein CASSPLAGGTYTQYF. Using reference TRBV5-6 and TRBJ2-3 for the parts outside the CDR3, the full variable domain is DAGVTQSPTHLIKTRGQQVTLRCSPKSGHDTVSWYQQALGQGPQFIFQYYEEEERQRGNFPDRFSGHQFPNYSSELNVNALLLGDSALYLCASSPLAGGTYTQYFGPGTRLTVL.

The rearrangement joins TRBV5-1 to TRBJ2-3, with 11 positions matching TRBD2. CDR3 length equals 16 residues. The ends lost 0 bases at V and 6 bases at J; junction bases unmatched: 6. Germline CDR1 is SGHRS and CDR2 is YFSETQ. CDR3 sequence: CASSLASSGGLDTQYF. In DNA, the CDR3 is TGCGCCAGCAGCTTGGCCTCTAGCGGGGGGCTCGATACGCAGTATTTT.

This rearrangement joins TRBV9 to TRBJ2-2; D is perhaps TRBD1 (5 bases). V was cut by 1 base and J by 0 bases, with 13 bases left in between. The CDR3 runs 17 residues. Germline V gene lookup returns CDR1 SGDLS and CDR2 YYNGEE. In DNA, the CDR3 is TGTGCCAGCAGCGTATCCCCGACAGTTTCGAACACCGGGGAGCTGTTTTTT. It translates to CASSVSPTVSNTGELFF.

The rearrangement uses TRBV10-1 and TRBJ2-1, with D possibly TRBD2 on 5 matching bases. Between the trimmed V and J ends, which lost 5 bases and 7 bases, there was a span of 12 bases. CDR1 is WNHNN and CDR2 is SYGVQD in the germline V gene (reference sequence). The CDR3 extends over 13 amino acids. CDR3 bases: TGCGCCAGCAGTCTCCTGAGAGGGAATGAGCAGTTCTTC. Translated, it gives CASSLLRGNEQFF.

The chain is built from TRBV6-6 and TRBJ2-1, with 12 bases lining up with TRBD2. Germline V gene data show CDR1 as MNHNY and CDR2 as SVGAGI (reference sequence). J lost 10 bases, V lost 6 bases, and 13 bases had no gene match. This CDR3 comprises 16 residues. The CDR3, as DNA: TGTGCCAGCAGCCTATCCTCTAGCGGGAGGGCCGTGGAGCAGTTCTTC. This translates into CASSLSSSGRAVEQFF.

The genes are TRBV2 and TRBJ1-4; possible D gene TRBD1, 5 bases. This CDR3 spans 13 amino acids. V lost 6 bases and J 3 bases, leaving 8 bases between the germline ends. CDR1 and CDR2 from the germline V gene are SNHLY and FYNNEI. CDR3 nucleotides: TGTGCCAGCAGATCAGGGCCTAATGAAAAACTGTTTTTT. As protein: CASRSGPNEKLFF.

The CDR3 DNA reads TGTGCCTGGGCCTACAGGGGCTCGGGGGGAAACACCATATATTTT. It codes for CAWAYRGSGGNTIYF. V and J are TRBV30 and TRBJ1-3; 7 bases fit TRBD1. V dropped 5 bases and J dropped 4; count of bases not matched to a gene: 11. Germline assignment: CDR1 GTSNPN and CDR2 SVGIG (reference sequence). The CDR3 extends over 15 amino acids.

V gene TRBV19 combines with J gene TRBJ1-4; 8 nucleotides line up with TRBD1. This CDR3 has 13 residues. V lost 11 bases to trimming and J lost 5 bases; unmatched junction nucleotides: 7. From germline, CDR1 is LNHDA and CDR2 SQIVND (reference sequence). In DNA form, the CDR3 reads TGTGCCGTCGGGGGACAGGTCAATGAAAAACTGTTTTTT. It is translated as CAVGGQVNEKLFF.

The chain is built from TRBV5-1 and TRBJ2-1; D is perhaps TRBD2 (5 bases). The CDR3 is 13 residues long. V lost 3 bases and J lost 8, with 12 bases in between. Germline lookup yields CDR1 SGHRS and CDR2 YFSETQ. Here the CDR3 DNA reads TGCGCCAGCAGCTCTCACGGGGTAGATGAGCAGTTCTTC. As protein: CASSSHGVDEQFF.

The genes are TRBV5-1 and TRBJ2-2, with 11 nucleotides matching TRBD1. The CDR3 has 16 residues. Germline CDR1 reads SGHRS; CDR2 reads YFSETQ. V lost 4 bases, J lost 4 bases, and 6 bases stayed unmatched. The CDR3 region has the DNA TGCGCCAGCAGCCTCGGAGGGACAGGGGGCACCGGGGAGCTGTTTTTT. Translated, it gives CASSLGGTGGTGELFF.